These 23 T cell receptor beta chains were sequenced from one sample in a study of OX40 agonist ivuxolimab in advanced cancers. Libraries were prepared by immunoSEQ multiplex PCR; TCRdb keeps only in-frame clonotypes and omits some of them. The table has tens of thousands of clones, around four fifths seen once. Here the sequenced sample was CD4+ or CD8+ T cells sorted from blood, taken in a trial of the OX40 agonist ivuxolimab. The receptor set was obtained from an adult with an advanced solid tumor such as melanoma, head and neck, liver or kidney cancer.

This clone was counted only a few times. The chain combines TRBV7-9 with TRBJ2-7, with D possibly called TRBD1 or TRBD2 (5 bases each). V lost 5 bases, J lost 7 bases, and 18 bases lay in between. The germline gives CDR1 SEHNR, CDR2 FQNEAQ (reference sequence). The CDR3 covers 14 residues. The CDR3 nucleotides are TGTGCCAGCAGCATCGGGACCGGCACGGGGGAGCAGTACGTC. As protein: CASSIGTGTGEQYV.

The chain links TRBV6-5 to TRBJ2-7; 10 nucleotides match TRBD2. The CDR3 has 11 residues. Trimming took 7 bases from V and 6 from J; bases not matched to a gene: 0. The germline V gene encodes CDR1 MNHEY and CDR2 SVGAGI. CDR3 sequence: CASTSGSEQYF. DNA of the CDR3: TGTGCCAGCACTAGCGGGAGCGAGCAGTACTTC.

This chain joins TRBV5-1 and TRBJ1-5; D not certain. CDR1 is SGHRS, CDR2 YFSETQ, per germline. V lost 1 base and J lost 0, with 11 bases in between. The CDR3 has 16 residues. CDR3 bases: TGCGCCAGCAGCTTGACTCCGGCGGATAGCAATCAGCCCCAGCATTTT. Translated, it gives CASSLTPADSNQPQHF.

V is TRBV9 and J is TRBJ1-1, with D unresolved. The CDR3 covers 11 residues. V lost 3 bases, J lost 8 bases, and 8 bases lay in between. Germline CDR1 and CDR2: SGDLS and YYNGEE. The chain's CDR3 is CASSGVGEAFF. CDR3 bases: TGTGCCAGCAGCGGGGTGGGAGAAGCTTTCTTT.

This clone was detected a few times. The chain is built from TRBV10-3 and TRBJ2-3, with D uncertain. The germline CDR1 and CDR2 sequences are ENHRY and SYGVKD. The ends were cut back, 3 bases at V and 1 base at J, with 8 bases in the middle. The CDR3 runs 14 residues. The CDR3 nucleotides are TGTGCCATCAGTGACTCTACAGGCACAGATACGCAGTATTTT. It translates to CAISDSTGTDTQYF.

CDR3 residues: CASSHASGTMNTEAFF. CDR3 bases: TGTGCCAGCAGCCATGCCTCGGGTACCATGAACACTGAAGCTTTCTTT. The chain carries TRBV14 and TRBJ1-1; D ambiguous. The CDR3 sequence is 16 residues long. CDR1 is SGHDN and CDR2 is FVKESK in the germline V gene. V lost 3 bases, J lost 0 bases, and 14 bases lay in between.

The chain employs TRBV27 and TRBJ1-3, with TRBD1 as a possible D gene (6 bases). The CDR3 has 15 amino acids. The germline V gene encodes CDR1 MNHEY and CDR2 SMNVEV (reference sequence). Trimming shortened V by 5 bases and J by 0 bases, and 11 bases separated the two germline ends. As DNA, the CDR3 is TGTGCCAGCAGTGAACAGGGCCTCTCTGGAAACACCATATATTTT. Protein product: CASSEQGLSGNTIYF.

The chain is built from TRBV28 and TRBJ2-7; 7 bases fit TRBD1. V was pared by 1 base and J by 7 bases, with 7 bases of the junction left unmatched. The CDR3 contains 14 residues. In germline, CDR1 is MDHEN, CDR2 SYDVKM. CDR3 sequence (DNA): TGTGCCAGCAGTTTATCGAGGGGGCGACGGGAGCAGTACTTC. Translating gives CASSLSRGRREQYF.

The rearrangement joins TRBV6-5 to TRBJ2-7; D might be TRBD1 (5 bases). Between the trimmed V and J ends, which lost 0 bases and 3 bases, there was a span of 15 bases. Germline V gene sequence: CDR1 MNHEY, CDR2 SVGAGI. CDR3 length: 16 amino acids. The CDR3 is CASSYSVPSRGYEQYV. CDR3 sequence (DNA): TGTGCCAGCAGTTACTCGGTCCCATCTAGGGGCTACGAGCAGTACGTC.

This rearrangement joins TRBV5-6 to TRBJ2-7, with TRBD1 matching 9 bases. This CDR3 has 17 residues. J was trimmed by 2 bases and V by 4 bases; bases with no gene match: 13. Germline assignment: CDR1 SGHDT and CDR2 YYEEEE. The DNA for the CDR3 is TGTGCCAGCAGCAGGTCTCCGGGACAGGGTTTTCCCTACGAGCAGTACTTC. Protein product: CASSRSPGQGFPYEQYF.

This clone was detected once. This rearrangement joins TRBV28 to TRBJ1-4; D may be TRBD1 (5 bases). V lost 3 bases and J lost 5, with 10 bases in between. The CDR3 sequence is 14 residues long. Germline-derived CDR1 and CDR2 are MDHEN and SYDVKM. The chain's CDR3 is CASSFPSGNEKLFF. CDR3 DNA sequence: TGTGCCAGCAGTTTCCCTTCAGGGAATGAAAAACTGTTTTTT.

The CDR3 coding sequence is TGTGCCAGCACTAGAACAGGGGGGACCTACGAGCAGTACGTC. Protein product: CASTRTGGTYEQYV. This chain joins TRBV6-1 and TRBJ2-7; 8 bases are a match to TRBD1. The CDR3 contains 14 residues. Germline-derived CDR1 and CDR2 are MNHNS and SASEGT. After removal of 7 bases from V and 2 bases from J, the junction contained 7 bases not matched to a gene.

The DNA of the CDR3 is TGTGCCAGCAGCATCCTCTTCACGGGGGGCTCGGTTGAGAACACTGAAGCTTTCTTT. This codes for CASSILFTGGSVENTEAFF. The rearrangement uses TRBV21-1 and TRBJ1-1. TRBV21-1 is deemed a pseudogene. The CDR3 is 19 residues long.

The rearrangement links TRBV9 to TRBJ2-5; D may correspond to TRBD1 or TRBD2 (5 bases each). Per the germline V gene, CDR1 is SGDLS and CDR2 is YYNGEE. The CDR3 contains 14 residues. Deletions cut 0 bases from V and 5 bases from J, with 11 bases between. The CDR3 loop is CASSVDWGSETQYF. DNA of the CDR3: TGTGCCAGCAGCGTAGATTGGGGGAGTGAGACCCAGTACTTC.

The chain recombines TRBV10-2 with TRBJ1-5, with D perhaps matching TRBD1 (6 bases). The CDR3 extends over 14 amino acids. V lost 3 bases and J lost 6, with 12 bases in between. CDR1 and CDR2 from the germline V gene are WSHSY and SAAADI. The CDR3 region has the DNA TGCGCCAGCAGTGATCGGACAGAAGGTCAGCCCCAGCATTTT. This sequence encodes CASSDRTEGQPQHF.

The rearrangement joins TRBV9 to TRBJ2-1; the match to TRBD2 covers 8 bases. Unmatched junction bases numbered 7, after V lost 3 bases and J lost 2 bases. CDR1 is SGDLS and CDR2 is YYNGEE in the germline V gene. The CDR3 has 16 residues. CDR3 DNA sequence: TGTGCCAGCAGCGCTGGGAGCGGGGGCCCCTACAATGAGCAGTTCTTC. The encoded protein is CASSAGSGGPYNEQFF.

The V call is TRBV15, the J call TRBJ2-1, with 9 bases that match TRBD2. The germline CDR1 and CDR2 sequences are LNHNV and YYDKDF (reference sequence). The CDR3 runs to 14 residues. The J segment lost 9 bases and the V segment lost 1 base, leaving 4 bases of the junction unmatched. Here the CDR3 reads CATSRVGLAAEQFF. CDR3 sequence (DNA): TGTGCCACCAGCAGAGTGGGACTAGCAGCTGAGCAGTTCTTC.

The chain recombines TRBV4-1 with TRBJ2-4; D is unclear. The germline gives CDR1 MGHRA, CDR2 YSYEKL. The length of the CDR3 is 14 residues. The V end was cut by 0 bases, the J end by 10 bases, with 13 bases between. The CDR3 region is CASSQEPNGNIQYF. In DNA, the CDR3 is TGCGCCAGCAGCCAAGAGCCGAATGGAAATATTCAGTACTTC.

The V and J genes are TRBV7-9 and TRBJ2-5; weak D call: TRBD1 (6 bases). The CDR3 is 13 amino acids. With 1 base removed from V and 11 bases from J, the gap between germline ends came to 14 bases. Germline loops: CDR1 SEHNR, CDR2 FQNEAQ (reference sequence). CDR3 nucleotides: TGTGCCAGCAGCTTAGGGCAGGGGTCTAAGCAGTACTTC. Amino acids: CASSLGQGSKQYF.

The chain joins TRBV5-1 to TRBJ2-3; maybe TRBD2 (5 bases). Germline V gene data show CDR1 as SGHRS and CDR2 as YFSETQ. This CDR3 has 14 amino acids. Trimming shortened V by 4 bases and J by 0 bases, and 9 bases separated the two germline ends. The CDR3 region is CASSPGDSTDTQYF. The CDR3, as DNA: TGCGCCAGCAGCCCCGGGGATAGCACAGATACGCAGTATTTT.

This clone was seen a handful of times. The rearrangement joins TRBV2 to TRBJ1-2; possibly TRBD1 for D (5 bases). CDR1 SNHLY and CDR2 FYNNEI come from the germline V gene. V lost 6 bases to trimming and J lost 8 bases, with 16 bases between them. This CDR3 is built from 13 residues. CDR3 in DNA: TGTGCCAGCAGCCTAGCGATGGGGGTGGGCTACACCTTC. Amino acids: CASSLAMGVGYTF.

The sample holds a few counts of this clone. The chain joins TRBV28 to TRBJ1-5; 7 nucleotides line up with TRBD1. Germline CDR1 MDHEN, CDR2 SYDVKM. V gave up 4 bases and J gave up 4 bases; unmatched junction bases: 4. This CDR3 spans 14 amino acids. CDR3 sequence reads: CASSSGGGNQPQHF. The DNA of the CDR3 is TGTGCCAGCAGTTCAGGGGGTGGGAATCAGCCCCAGCATTTT.

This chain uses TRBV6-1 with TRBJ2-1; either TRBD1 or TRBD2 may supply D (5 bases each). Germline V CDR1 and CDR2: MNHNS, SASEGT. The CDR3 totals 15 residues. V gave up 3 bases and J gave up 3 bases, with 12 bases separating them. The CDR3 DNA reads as TGTGCCAGCAGTGATGGGACCCTTTTCTACAATGAGCAGTTCTTC. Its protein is CASSDGTLFYNEQFF.